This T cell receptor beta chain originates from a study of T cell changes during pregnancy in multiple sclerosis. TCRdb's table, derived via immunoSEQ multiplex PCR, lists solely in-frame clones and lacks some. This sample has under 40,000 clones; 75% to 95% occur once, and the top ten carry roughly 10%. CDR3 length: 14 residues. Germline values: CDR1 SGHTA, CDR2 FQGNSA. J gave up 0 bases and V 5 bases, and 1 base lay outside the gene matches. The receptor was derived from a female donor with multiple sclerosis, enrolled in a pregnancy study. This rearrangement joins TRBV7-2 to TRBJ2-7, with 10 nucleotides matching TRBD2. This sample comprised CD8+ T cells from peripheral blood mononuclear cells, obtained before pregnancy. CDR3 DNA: TGTGCCAGCAGCCGGACTAGCGGCTCCTACGAGCAGTACTTC. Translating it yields CASSRTSGSYEQYF.